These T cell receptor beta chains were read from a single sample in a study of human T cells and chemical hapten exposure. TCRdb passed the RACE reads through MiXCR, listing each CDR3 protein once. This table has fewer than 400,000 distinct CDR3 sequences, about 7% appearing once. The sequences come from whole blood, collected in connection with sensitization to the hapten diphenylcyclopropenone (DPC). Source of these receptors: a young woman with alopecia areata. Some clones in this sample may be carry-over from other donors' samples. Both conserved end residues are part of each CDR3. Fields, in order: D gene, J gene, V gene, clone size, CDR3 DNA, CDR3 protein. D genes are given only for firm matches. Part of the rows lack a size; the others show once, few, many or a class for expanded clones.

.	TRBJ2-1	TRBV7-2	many	TGTGCCAGCAGTTCCCTCAATGAGCAGTTCTTC	CASSSLNEQFF
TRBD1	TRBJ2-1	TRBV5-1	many	TGCGCCAGCAGCTTCGGGACAGGGCCCTACAATGAGCAGTTCTTC	CASSFGTGPYNEQFF
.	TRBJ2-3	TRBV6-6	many	TGTGCCAGCACTTACAGGGCCACTGACACAGATACGCAGTATTTT	CASTYRATDTDTQYF
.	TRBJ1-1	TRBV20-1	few	TGCAGTGCTAGAGTCCGAACTGTTGAAGCTTTCTTT	CSARVRTVEAFF
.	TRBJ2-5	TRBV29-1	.	TGCAGCGTGGGTCAGGGTTTCCAAGAGACCCAGTACTTC	CSVGQGFQETQYF
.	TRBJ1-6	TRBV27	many	TGTGCCAGCAGTTCCTCCCTAGGGCCCCACCAGGGTTCACCCCTCCACTTT	CASSSSLGPHQGSPLHF
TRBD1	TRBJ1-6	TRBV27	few	TGTGCCAGCGCGCCGGGACAGCAAATGACACCCCTCCACTTT	CASAPGQQMTPLHF
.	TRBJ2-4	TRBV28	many	TGTGCCAGCAGTTTATCACCAGCCAACATTCAGTACTTC	CASSLSPANIQYF
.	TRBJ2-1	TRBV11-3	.	TGTGCCAGCAGCTCCCCAGGGGATCCCTTTGGCAATGAGCAGTTCTTC	CASSSPGDPFGNEQFF
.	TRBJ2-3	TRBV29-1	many	TGCAGCGTTAGGACAGGCACAGATACGCAGTATTTT	CSVRTGTDTQYF
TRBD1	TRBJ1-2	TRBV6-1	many	TGTGCCAGCAGGATCACTGCATTTTGGACAGGGGGAGATAACTATGGCTACACCTTC	CASRITAFWTGGDNYGYTF
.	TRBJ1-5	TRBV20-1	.	TGCAGTGCCGAGGGAGGGTCTGGTGAGCCCCAGCATTTT	CSAEGGSGEPQHF
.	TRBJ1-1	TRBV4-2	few	TGTGCCAGCAGCCAAGTGGGGCGGGAAGCTTTCTTT	CASSQVGREAFF
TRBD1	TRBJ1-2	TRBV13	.	TGTGCCAGCAGCTTCAGGGGGTCAGACTATGGCTACACCTTC	CASSFRGSDYGYTF
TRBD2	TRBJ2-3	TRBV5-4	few	TGTGCCAGCAGGCCCGATAGCGGGGAAGATACGCAGTATTTT	CASRPDSGEDTQYF
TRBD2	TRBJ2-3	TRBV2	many	TGTGCCAGCAGCATTCTGGCGGGGGGAGGAGATACGCAGTATTTT	CASSILAGGGDTQYF
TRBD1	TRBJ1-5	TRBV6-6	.	TGTGCCAGCAGTTACCCAAAAGAGGGGGCCAGCAATCAGCCCCAGCATTTT	CASSYPKEGASNQPQHF
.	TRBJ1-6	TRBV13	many	TGTGCCAGCAGCTTAGACGGGCCCACCACACCCCTCCACTTT	CASSLDGPTTPLHF
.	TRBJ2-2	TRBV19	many	TGTGCCAGTCGGTTTCGGGGCACCGGGGAGCTGTTTTTT	CASRFRGTGELFF
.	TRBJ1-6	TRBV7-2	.	TGTGCCAGCAGCTTAGCTTGGCTGGGATTGGATTCACCCCTCCACTTT	CASSLAWLGLDSPLHF
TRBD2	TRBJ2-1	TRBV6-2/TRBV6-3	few	TGTGCCAGCAGTTCCCTAGCGGGGCCCACTGAGCAGTTCTTC	CASSSLAGPTEQFF
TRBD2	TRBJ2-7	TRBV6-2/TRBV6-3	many	TGTGCCAGTGCCTCCAGCGGGGTTTACGAGCAGTACTTC	CASASSGVYEQYF
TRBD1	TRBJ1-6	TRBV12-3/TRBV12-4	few	TGTGCCAGCAGCAAAACAGGGGGTGTTTCACCCCTCCACTTT	CASSKTGGVSPLHF
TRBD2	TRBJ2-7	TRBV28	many	TGTGCCAGCAGTCTAGCGGGGGTCTACGAGCAGTACTTC	CASSLAGVYEQYF
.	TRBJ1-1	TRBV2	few	TGTGCCAGCAGCGCGTACATGAACACTGAAGCTTTCTTT	CASSAYMNTEAFF
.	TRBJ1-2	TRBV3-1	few	TGTGCCAGCAGCCATCCGCTACTTACGGGAGGGGGATATGGCTACACCTTC	CASSHPLLTGGGYGYTF
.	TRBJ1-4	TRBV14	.	TGTGCCAGCAGCCCAACCTCTGCGGATGAAAAACTGTTTTTT	CASSPTSADEKLFF
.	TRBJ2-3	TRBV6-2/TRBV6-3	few	TGTGCCAGCAGATTCTACCGTAACACAGATACGCAGTATTTT	CASRFYRNTDTQYF
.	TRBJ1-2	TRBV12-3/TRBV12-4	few	TGTGCCAGCAGTTGGGGTACAGGCGGCTACACCTTC	CASSWGTGGYTF
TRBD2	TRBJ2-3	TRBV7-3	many	TGTGCCAGCAGCCGAGAACTAGCGGATACGCAGTATTTT	CASSRELADTQYF
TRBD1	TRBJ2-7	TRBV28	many	TGTGCCAGCAGTTTCCAATCGGACAGGCCTACCTACGAGCAGTACTTC	CASSFQSDRPTYEQYF
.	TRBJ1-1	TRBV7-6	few	TGTGCCAGCAGCTTAAAGGGAGTTGACACTGAAGCTTTCTTT	CASSLKGVDTEAFF
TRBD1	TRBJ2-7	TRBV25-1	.	TGTGCCAGCAGCCGACAGGGCGAGAACTACGAGCAGTACTTC	CASSRQGENYEQYF
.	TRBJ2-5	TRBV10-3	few	TGTGCCATCGGGGATCTAGCTCCAGAGACCCAGTACTTC	CAIGDLAPETQYF
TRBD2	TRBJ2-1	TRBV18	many	TGTGCCAGCTCCCTACCCGGGACTAGCGGGGGGCGCTACAATGAGCAGTTCTTC	CASSLPGTSGGRYNEQFF
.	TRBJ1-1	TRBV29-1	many	TGCAGCGGCAGTGCGGGAAACACTGAAGCTTTCTTT	CSGSAGNTEAFF
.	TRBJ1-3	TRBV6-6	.	TGTGCCAGCAGTTACGGTTCCGGACTCTCTGGAAACACCATATATTTT	CASSYGSGLSGNTIYF
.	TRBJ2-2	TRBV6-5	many	TGTGCCAGCACCACAGGGAACCGGGAGCTGTTTTTT	CASTTGNRELFF
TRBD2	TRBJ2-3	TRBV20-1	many	TGCAGTGCTCCCCGGACTAGCGGGGCGAGCACAGATACGCAGTATTTT	CSAPRTSGASTDTQYF
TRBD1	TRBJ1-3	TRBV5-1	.	TGCGCCAGCAGCTTGGCCCTGACAGGGGCTGGCGGAAACACCATATATTTT	CASSLALTGAGGNTIYF
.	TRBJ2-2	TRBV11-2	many	TGTGCCAGCAGCTTATGGGGGAACACCGGGGAGCTGTTTTTT	CASSLWGNTGELFF
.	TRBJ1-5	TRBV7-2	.	TGTTCCAGCAGCCTAAGGGGGAATCAGCCCCAGCATTTT	CSSSLRGNQPQHF
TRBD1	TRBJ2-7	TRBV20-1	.	TGCAGTGCTAGAACCCGGACAGGCCTCGAGCAGTACTTC	CSARTRTGLEQYF
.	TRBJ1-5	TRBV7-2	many	TGTGCCAGCAGATTAGACAATCAGCCCCAGCATTTT	CASRLDNQPQHF
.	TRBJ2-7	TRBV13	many	TGTGCCAGCAGCTTAGGTACGCGGGCGGAGTACGAGCAGTACTTC	CASSLGTRAEYEQYF
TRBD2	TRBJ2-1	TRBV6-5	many	TGTGCCAGCAGTTACACGGGGGGGTCCTACAATGAGCAGTTCTTC	CASSYTGGSYNEQFF
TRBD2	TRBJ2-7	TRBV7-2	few	TGTGCCAGCAGCTTTGGCGGGGGGGCCTACGAGCAGTACTTC	CASSFGGGAYEQYF
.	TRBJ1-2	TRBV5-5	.	TGTGCCAGCAGCCCCGACTTGGGGCTTGGCTATGGCTACACCTTC	CASSPDLGLGYGYTF
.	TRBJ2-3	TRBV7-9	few	TGTGCCGAACCTGTGGGCAGCACAGATACGCAGTATTTT	CAEPVGSTDTQYF
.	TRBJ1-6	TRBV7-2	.	TGTGCCAGCAGCTTAGCGACCGGACCCCTCCACTTT	CASSLATGPLHF
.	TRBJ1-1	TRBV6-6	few	TGTGCCAGCAGTTACTCACCCCGGGACGCGGGTCGCACTGAAGCTTTCTTT	CASSYSPRDAGRTEAFF
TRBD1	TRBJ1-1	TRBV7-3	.	TGTGCCAGCAGCCCGGGGACAGGTCAGAACACTGAAGCTTTCTTT	CASSPGTGQNTEAFF
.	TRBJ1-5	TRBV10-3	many	TGTGCCATCAGTGTGGGGGGAAGCAATCAGCCCCAGCATTTT	CAISVGGSNQPQHF
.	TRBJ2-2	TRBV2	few	TGTGCCAGCAGTCTAGGGCGTCCGAACACCGGGGAGCTGTTTTTT	CASSLGRPNTGELFF
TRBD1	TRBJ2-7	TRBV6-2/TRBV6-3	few	TGTGCCAGCAGTAGACAGGGGAATTACTACGAGCAGTACTTC	CASSRQGNYYEQYF
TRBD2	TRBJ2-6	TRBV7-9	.	TGTGCCAGCAGCTTATCGGAGCGGGAGGCCTTGGGGGCCAACGTCCTGACTTTC	CASSLSEREALGANVLTF
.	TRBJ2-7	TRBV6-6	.	TGTGCCACCCAGGACAGTACCGACTACGAGCAGTACTTC	CATQDSTDYEQYF